This TCR beta chain was found in a study of cytomegalovirus exposure and HLA in healthy donors. In this sample, this clone turned up a few times. Antigen specificity is unknown. The PCR contained 60 Vbeta and 13 Jbeta primers. The method was immunoSEQ multiplex PCR; TCRdb's version includes in-frame clones alone and lacks a portion of them. The table lists roughly 100,000 clones, around 75% of them singletons, with roughly 2.5% in the top ten. Each donor's status was that of a healthy bone marrow donor. Findings and caveats of the study: Per a later analysis, 18,000 or so TCR beta sequences showed association with HLA alleles at 0.05 false discovery rate.

The ends lost 6 bases at V and 4 bases at J; junction bases unmatched: 5. CDR1 is SNHLY, CDR2 FYNNEI, per germline. This CDR3 contains 15 residues. The sequenced sample consisted of PBMCs. The chain recombines TRBV2 with TRBJ2-2; 10 bases line up with TRBD2. This receptor was taken from a man aged 35-49 years in good health and CMV-seronegative. In DNA form, the CDR3 reads TGTGCCAGCAGGGGACTAGCGCCGCTCACCGGGGAGCTGTTTTTT. It codes for CASRGLAPLTGELFF.